Detailed here is one T cell receptor beta chain. In this sample, this clonotype turned up a few times. Which antigen it targets is not known. Per-base quality was not reported, and no clone a single base away is much larger than it. Libraries came from UMI-ligation and nested PCR. The beta constant-region primer consisted of an equimolar mixture of two oligonucleotides that together covered TRBC1 and TRBC2. The ligated cDNA went through four rounds of PCR with nested alpha and beta constant-region primers together with the SP2 primer. A single-stranded oligonucleotide containing the SP2 primer and a 12-nucleotide UMI was joined to the 3' end of the cDNA by T4 RNA ligase 1. The ligation reaction was incubated at 16°C for roughly 18-25 hours. PCR2 was typically run as a SYBR Green qPCR and stopped at a predetermined threshold to prevent over-amplification. Apart from the first purification, every purification step used Agencourt AMPure XP magnetic beads. Libraries were quantified by Qubit and checked on a TapeStation, where a main peak was expected near 650 bp. Sequencing of the pooled libraries was done on an Illumina MiSeq using v2 2x251 paired-end kits, which typically yielded roughly 0.95-2.2 million reads per sample. Libraries were pooled at around 4 nM per sample, and roughly 4.5-8% PhiX was added to improve cluster recognition. In the paper's pipeline: Decombinator assigned V and J genes to Demultiplexor-processed FASTQ reads by tag matching, allowing a single base-pair mismatch. UMIs were used by Collapsinator to correct both sequencing errors and frequency errors arising from PCR heterogeneity. CDR3Translator translated TCRs and extracted CDR3s from the conserved cysteine to the FGXG phenylalanine, flagging non-productive sequences. Gini, Shannon entropy and inverse Simpson indices were calculated on repertoires subsampled to equal numbers of UMI-defined TCRs. Within the linear range, a power law was fitted to clonotype abundance distributions using maximum likelihood. For one naive CD8 sample, the pipeline and MIGEC produced similar UMI counts, unique TCR numbers and clonal distributions. In one analysis, naive TCRs also found in any memory subset of the same donor were removed from the naive repertoire. A set of approximately 6,800 CMV-associated CDR3 sequences, compiled from VDJdb and a published dataset, was used to search the repertoires. Starting from the raw public reads, TCRdb applied fastp trimming at Q25, assembled clones with MiXCR and retained in-frame beta chains. CDR3 protein sequences are deduplicated, and each keeps its most common genes and DNA. The V and J calls, along with clone size, are taken from TCRdb and not from the paper's own processing. The sample records tens of thousands of distinct CDR3 sequences, roughly 9.3% of which are singletons. Less than 1.5% of the sample rests with the top ten.

From the second PCR step on, the TCR alpha and beta chain libraries were amplified in separate reactions. To determine each donor's CMV status, fresh PBMCs were stimulated overnight with CMV viral lysate, and IFNgamma production from CD4+ T cells was then assessed. Using Miltenyi beads, CD4 T cells were first positively selected, and CD8 T cells were then positively selected from the CD4-negative fraction. Cells were stained for CD3, CD4, CD8, CD45RA, CD27 and a live/dead dye and were sorted on a BD Aria II into four subsets based on CD45RA and CD27. Three healthy volunteers provided blood, and each donor's sample was split into CD4 and CD8 T cells and then further divided into four differentiation subsets. Roughly 120 ml of peripheral blood was collected from each donor, and PBMC were isolated from the blood using Ficoll-Paque PLUS density-gradient centrifugation. Sorted cells were lysed in RLT buffer, and RNA was extracted with a Qiagen RNeasy kit and stored at -80°C.

The data belong to a study of naive and memory T cell subsets (dated by TCRdb to about 2017). At the level of the whole study: The study applied an open-source, UMI-based TCR alpha and beta sequencing pipeline to sorted naive and memory peripheral blood T cell subsets. RNA was DNase-treated and reverse transcribed with TCR constant-region primers, mostly using SuperScript III. Complete agreement was observed between the functional CMV T cell responses and the IgG serology results.

General findings and caveats noted by the study authors: In both CD4 and CD8 cells, going from naive through CM, EM and EMRA, the Gini index went up while Shannon and inverse Simpson diversity went down. Once error correction was done, more than 95% of naive TCR sequences showed up just once, which made the naive abundance distributions much steeper than those of the memory subsets. A few larger clonotypes were found in naive repertoires, especially CD8, and these larger clonotypes were possibly memory cells re-expressing CD45RA. TCR abundance followed a power law with an exponent that was different for naive and memory subsets but consistent across the three individuals. The repertoire findings for the naive and memory subsets could not be validated against a ground truth because none was available. RNA-based TCR counts may be affected by expression changes linked to T cell activation and differentiation. Single alpha or beta chain sequences, rather than paired alpha/beta receptors, were used to define clonotypes.

The TCR originated in a human donor in good health. Sequenced: naive CD8+ T cells from blood. Interpreted using the paper, the cell subset or site label stands for: naive T cells, CD45RA high CD27+.

The sequenced DNA: TGCGCCAGCAGCCAAGGGCAGGGCCGAGGGGGAGCTTTCTTT. Translation gives CASSQGQGRGGAFF. The chain links TRBV4-1 with TRBJ1-1, and TRBD1 may be the D gene, going by 6 matching bases. CDR1 MGHRA and CDR2 YSYEKL are derived from the germline V gene. The CDR3 runs 14 amino acids, cysteine and phenylalanine included. The only DNA kept is the CDR3, 42 bases in frame from the first base. V is pared back by 1 base and J by 10 bases, with 16 bases lying between the germline termini.